This TCR beta chain comes out of a study of T cell repertoires in cytomegalovirus infection. Study background: Public TCR beta signatures were indicative of both CMV infection and a matching HLA type.

MiXCR, run by TCRdb on the reads, gives a single entry per CDR3 protein. The table records about 140,000 distinct CDR3 sequences, approximately 5.9% of them present only once. This clonotype was seen ten or more times. The receptor was derived from a human donor in good health (CMV status not recorded). Some clones in this sample may be carry-over from other donors' samples. Material for sequencing was PBMCs.

The chain's CDR3 is CASSFSSGTFSFYEQYF. The CDR3 bases are TGTGCCAGCAGTTTCTCCTCCGGGACTTTCTCCTTCTACGAGCAGTACTTC. This chain joins TRBV28 and TRBJ2-7, with a weak D call TRBD2 (6 bases). The length of the CDR3 is 17 residues. Germline V gene sequence: CDR1 MDHEN, CDR2 SYDVKM. Trimming cost V 3 bases and J 3 bases, with 21 bases left between them.